This TCR beta chain stems from a study of OX40 agonist ivuxolimab in advanced cancers. For the study at large: Melanoma, hepatocellular carcinoma, head and neck or renal cell cancer occurred in dose-escalation patients. Males comprised 82.7% of the group, whose mean age was around 62 years (range about 23 to 80).

In regard to this clone: Antigen: not known.

From germline, CDR1 is SGHRS and CDR2 YFSETQ. CDR3 size: 14 residues. Trimming shortened V by 4 bases and J by 0 bases, and 11 bases separated the two germline ends. Study-wide points: Researchers report that CD8+ T cells had, on average, more expanded clones than CD4+. Nonresponders, in some cases, also had low normalized T-cell clonal expansion.

Sequencing used immunoSEQ multiplex PCR; TCRdb keeps in-frame clones, though not all of them. Of roughly 88,000 clones in the sample, more than 75% were seen once. This specimen consisted of CD4+ or CD8+ T cells sorted from blood, obtained in a trial of the OX40 agonist ivuxolimab. The chain joins TRBV5-1 to TRBJ2-7, with D perhaps being TRBD1 or TRBD2 (5 bases each). The receptor's source is an adult with an advanced solid tumor such as melanoma, head and neck, liver or kidney cancer. The CDR3 is CASSLGTNSYEQYF. The CDR3, as DNA: TGCGCCAGCAGCCTCGGGACGAACTCCTACGAGCAGTACTTC.